What follows describes a single T cell receptor beta chain. What it binds is not known. CDR1 and CDR2 from the germline V gene are SQVTM and ANQGSEA. V shed 4 bases and J 3 bases; nucleotides not matched to a gene: 5. The CDR3 contains 13 residues. This record comes from a study of cytomegalovirus exposure and HLA in healthy donors. In the study overall: The 95 million to 120 million unique TCR beta sequences, from roughly 170 million T cells, were found by an earlier analysis.

Vbeta (60) and Jbeta (13) primers were used in the PCR. Clones were sequenced by immunoSEQ multiplex PCR, and TCRdb holds only the in-frame ones, with some missing. The repertoire holds roughly 190,000 clones, with around 74% as singletons. The study's findings and limits: With later analysis, a missense DCLRE1C variant became linked to TCR beta V- and J-gene trimming. The majority of CMV-associated TCR beta chains were reported as apparently HLA-restricted in a later analysis.

The sequencing input was PBMCs. V is TRBV29-1 and J is TRBJ2-7; 8 bases agree with TRBD1. This receptor was obtained from a female donor in good health and CMV-seronegative. In DNA, the CDR3 is TGCAGCGTTGGCCGGGACAGGATCTACGAGCAGTACTTC. Translating it yields CSVGRDRIYEQYF.